Listed below are T cell receptor beta chains from one sample, sequenced in a study of shared clonotypes between healthy human individuals. Data came from immunoSEQ multiplex PCR; TCRdb stores just in-frame clones and leaves some out. The table includes about 1.5 million clones, approximately 98% detected once. The sequencing input was naive CD4+ T cells sorted from blood. All receptors come from a man aged 30 to 39 in good health. Each CDR3 is given with its conserved first and last residue. The order of the fields is CDR3 DNA, CDR3 protein, J gene, D gene, clone size, V gene. The D gene is left open where the match is weak. Clone size is shown for a subset of rows, as once, few, many or a class of expanded clone.

TGTGCCAGCAGTTTAGCGAGGGGCACAGATACGCAGTATTTT CASSLARGTDTQYF TRBJ2-3 - - TRBV27
TGTGCCAGCAGCTCTAACACTGAAGCTTTCTTT CASSSNTEAFF TRBJ1-1 - - TRBV7-9
TGTGCCATCAGTGAGTCTATTATTGGGAATGGCTACACCTTC CAISESIIGNGYTF TRBJ1-2 - - TRBV10-3
TGTGCCAGTAGCCGGACAGGGGTGGTCACAGATACGCAGTATTTT CASSRTGVVTDTQYF TRBJ2-3 TRBD1 - TRBV19
TGCAGCGTTGAACGATCGGACACTGCGAGCACTGAAGCTTTCTTT CSVERSDTASTEAFF TRBJ1-1 - - TRBV29-1
TGTGCCAGCAGCTTAGCGGGAGTATACGAGCAGTACTTC CASSLAGVYEQYF TRBJ2-7 - - TRBV13
TGCGCCAGCAGCTGGACAACAGGGGGGAACACTGAAGCTTTCTTT CASSWTTGGNTEAFF TRBJ1-1 TRBD1 - TRBV5-1
TGTGCCAGCAACAGGGCAAATCAGGCTGAGCAGTTCTTC CASNRANQAEQFF TRBJ2-1 - - TRBV2
TGTGCCAGCAGCTTGCAGGGCTCTAACTATGGCTACACCTTC CASSLQGSNYGYTF TRBJ1-2 - once TRBV7-2
TGTGCCAGCAGCCAGGTCATCTACGAGCAGTACTTC CASSQVIYEQYF TRBJ2-7 - - TRBV11-2
TGTGCCAGCAGTCTTGGACAGGGGCCCTATGGCTACACCTTC CASSLGQGPYGYTF TRBJ1-2 TRBD1 - TRBV28
TGCGCCAGCAGCTTGTCTGGGACTAGCGGGCACGTGCAGTACTTC CASSLSGTSGHVQYF TRBJ2-7 TRBD2 - TRBV5-1
TGTGCCAGCAGTTACTCGCTACTAGCAAACAATGAGCAGTTCTTC CASSYSLLANNEQFF TRBJ2-1 - - TRBV6-5
TGCGCCAGCAGCCGAACGCCTACAGGGAACACTGAAGCTTTCTTT CASSRTPTGNTEAFF TRBJ1-1 - - TRBV5-1
TGTGCCAGCAGCTATAGGGGACCCTCGAACACCGGGGAGCTGTTTTTT CASSYRGPSNTGELFF TRBJ2-2 - - TRBV11-2
TGCGCCAGCAGCTTGATAGGGGCCGGCGGGGAGCTGTTTTTT CASSLIGAGGELFF TRBJ2-2 - - TRBV5-1
TGTGCCAGCAGCGTAGATTTAGGGACCTACGAGCAGTACTTC CASSVDLGTYEQYF TRBJ2-7 - - TRBV9
TGCGCCAGCAGTAGAGGACTAGCCCAGAGGGGGGATACGCAGTATTTT CASSRGLAQRGDTQYF TRBJ2-3 TRBD2 - TRBV10-1
TGTGCCAGCCGTCCTAGGCAGGGGGTCTACGAGCAGTACTTC CASRPRQGVYEQYF TRBJ2-7 TRBD1 - TRBV7-8
TGTGCCAGCAGCCCCCGACCGGGAGGGGACGCAGATACGCAGTATTTT CASSPRPGGDADTQYF TRBJ2-3 TRBD2 - TRBV9
TGTGCCAGTAGTACCCGGACAGGGGGAATCTATGGCTACACCTTC CASSTRTGGIYGYTF TRBJ1-2 TRBD1 - TRBV19
TGTGCCATCAGTGGGAGTAGCGGACCCTACGAGCAGTACTTC CAISGSSGPYEQYF TRBJ2-7 - - TRBV10-3
TGTGCCAGCAGTTCCCCAGGTGGCTACACCTTC CASSSPGGYTF TRBJ1-2 - - TRBV6-6
TGTGCCAGCAGCTTGGGACAGGGGTTCGGCGAGCAGTACTTC CASSLGQGFGEQYF TRBJ2-7 TRBD1 once TRBV7-9
TGCGCCAGCAGCCAAGGCGGGTCTAACTATGGCTACACCTTC CASSQGGSNYGYTF TRBJ1-2 - - TRBV4-3
TGTGCCAGCTCACCGTACGGGAGCGGTCTCGGGGAGCTGTTTTTT CASSPYGSGLGELFF TRBJ2-2 - - TRBV18
TGCAGCGTTCGACAGGGGAGCTCCTACGAGCAGTACTTC CSVRQGSSYEQYF TRBJ2-7 TRBD1 - TRBV29-1
TGTGCCAGCAGTTCGGACAGGACCTCCTACGAGCAGTACTTC CASSSDRTSYEQYF TRBJ2-7 TRBD1 - TRBV6-1
TGTGCCAGCATCGGACAGTTCACCGGGGAGCTGTTTTTT CASIGQFTGELFF TRBJ2-2 - - TRBV6-5
TGTGCCAGCAGGCCGGGGCCGAAGACTTACGAGCAGTACTTC CASRPGPKTYEQYF TRBJ2-7 - - TRBV28
TGTGCCAGCAGCTCTGGACAGGGTCGCACCGGGGAGCTGTTTTTT CASSSGQGRTGELFF TRBJ2-2 TRBD1 - TRBV7-2
TGTGCCAGCAGCTCGGTTGGTCTCAGGGAGCTGTTTTTT CASSSVGLRELFF TRBJ2-2 - - TRBV5-4
TGTGCCAGCAGCTTAATAAATAGCGGGCTCCTGGGCAATGAGCAGTTCTTC CASSLINSGLLGNEQFF TRBJ2-1 TRBD2 - TRBV28
TGCGCCAGCAGCCTTGGATGGGCTAATGAAAAACTGTTTTTT CASSLGWANEKLFF TRBJ1-4 - - TRBV5-1
TGCGCCAGCAGCCAGCTAGCGGGAGTTCCTGGCAATGAGCAGTTCTTC CASSQLAGVPGNEQFF TRBJ2-1 TRBD2 - TRBV4-1
TGCGCCAGCAGCTTGCCGCGGGAGGGGGAGACCCAGTACTTC CASSLPREGETQYF TRBJ2-5 TRBD2 - TRBV5-1